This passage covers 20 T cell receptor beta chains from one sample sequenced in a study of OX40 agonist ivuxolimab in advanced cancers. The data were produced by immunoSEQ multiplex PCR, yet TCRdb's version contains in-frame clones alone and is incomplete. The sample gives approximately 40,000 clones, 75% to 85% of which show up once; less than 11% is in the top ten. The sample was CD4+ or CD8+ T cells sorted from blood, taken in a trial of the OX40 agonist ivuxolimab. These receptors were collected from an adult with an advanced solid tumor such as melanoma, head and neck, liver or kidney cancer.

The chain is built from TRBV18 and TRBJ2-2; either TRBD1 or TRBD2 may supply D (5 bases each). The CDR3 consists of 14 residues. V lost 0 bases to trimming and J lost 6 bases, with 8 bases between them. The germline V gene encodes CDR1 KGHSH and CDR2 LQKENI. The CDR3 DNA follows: TGTGCCAGCTCACCACCGGGGCGGGCCGGGGAGCTGTTTTTT. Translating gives CASSPPGRAGELFF.

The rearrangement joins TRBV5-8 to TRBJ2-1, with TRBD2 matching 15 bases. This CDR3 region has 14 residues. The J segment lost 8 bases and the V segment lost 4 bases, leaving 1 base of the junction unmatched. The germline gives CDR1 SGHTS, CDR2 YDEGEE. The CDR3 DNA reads TGTGCCAGCAGCGGGACTAGCGGGAGGTATGAGCAGTTCTTC. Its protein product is CASSGTSGRYEQFF.

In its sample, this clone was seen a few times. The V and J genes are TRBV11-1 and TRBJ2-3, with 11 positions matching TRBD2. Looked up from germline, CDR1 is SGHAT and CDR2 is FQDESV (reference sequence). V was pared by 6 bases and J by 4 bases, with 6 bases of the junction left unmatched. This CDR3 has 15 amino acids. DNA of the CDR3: TGTGCCAGCAGGAGACTAGCGGGAATGGCAGATACGCAGTATTTT. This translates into CASRRLAGMADTQYF.

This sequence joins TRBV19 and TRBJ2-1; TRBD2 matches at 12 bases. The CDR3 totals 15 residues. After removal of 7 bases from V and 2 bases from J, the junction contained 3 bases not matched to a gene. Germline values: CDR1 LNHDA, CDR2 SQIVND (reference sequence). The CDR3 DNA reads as TGTGCCAGTACTCCTAGCGGGAGGGCCTACAATGAGCAGTTCTTC. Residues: CASTPSGRAYNEQFF. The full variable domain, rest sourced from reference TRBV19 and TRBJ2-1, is DGGITQSPKYLFRKEGQNVTLSCEQNLNHDAMYWYRQDPGQGLRLIYYSQIVNDFQKGDIAEGYSVSREKKESFPLTVTSAQKNPTAFYLCASTPSGRAYNEQFFGPGTRLTVL.

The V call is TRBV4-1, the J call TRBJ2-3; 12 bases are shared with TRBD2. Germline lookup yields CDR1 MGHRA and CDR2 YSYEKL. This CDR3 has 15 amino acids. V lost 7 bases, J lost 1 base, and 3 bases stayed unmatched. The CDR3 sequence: CASTRLAGGTDTQYF. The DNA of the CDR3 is TGCGCCAGCACTAGACTAGCGGGAGGCACAGATACGCAGTATTTT.

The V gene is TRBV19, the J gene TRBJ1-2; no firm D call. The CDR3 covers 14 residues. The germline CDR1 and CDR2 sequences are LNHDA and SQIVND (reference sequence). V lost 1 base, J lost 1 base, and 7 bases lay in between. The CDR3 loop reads CASSIVPVNYGYTF. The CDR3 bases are TGTGCCAGTAGTATAGTTCCGGTTAACTATGGCTACACCTTC.

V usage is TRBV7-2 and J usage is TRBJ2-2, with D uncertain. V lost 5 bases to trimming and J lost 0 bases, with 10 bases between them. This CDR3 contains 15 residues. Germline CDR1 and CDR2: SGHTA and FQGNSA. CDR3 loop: CASSPGSTNTGELFF. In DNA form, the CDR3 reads TGTGCCAGCAGCCCCGGCAGTACGAACACCGGGGAGCTGTTTTTT.

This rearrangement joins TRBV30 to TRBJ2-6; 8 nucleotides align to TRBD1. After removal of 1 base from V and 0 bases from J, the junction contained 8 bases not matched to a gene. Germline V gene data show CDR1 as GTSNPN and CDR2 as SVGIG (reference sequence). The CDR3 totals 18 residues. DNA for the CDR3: TGTGCCTGGAGTGATCTCCTGACAGGGGTCTCTGGGGCCAACGTCCTGACTTTC. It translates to CAWSDLLTGVSGANVLTF.

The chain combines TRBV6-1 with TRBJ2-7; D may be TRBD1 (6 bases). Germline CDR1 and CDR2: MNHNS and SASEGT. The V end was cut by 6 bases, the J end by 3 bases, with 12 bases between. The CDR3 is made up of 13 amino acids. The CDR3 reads CASSPGQYYEQYF. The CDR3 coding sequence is TGTGCCAGCAGCCCGGGACAATACTACGAGCAGTACTTC.

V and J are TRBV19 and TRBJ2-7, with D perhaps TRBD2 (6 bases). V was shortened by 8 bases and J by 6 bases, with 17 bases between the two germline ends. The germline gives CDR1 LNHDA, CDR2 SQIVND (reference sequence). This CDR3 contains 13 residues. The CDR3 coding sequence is TGTGCCAGTGCCGAATCGGGAGACCTCGAGCAGTACTTC. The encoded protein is CASAESGDLEQYF.

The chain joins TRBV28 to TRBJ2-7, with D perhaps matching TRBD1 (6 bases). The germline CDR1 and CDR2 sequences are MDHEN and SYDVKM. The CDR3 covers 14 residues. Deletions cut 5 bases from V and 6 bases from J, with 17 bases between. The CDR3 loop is CASSRSGAISEQYF. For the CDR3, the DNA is TGTGCCAGCAGTCGGTCAGGGGCAATAAGCGAGCAGTACTTC.

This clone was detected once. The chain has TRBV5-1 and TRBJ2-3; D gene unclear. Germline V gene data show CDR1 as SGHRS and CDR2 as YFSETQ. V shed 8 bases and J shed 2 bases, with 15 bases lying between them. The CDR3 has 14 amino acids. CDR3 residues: CASGNGLDTDTQYF. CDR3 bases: TGCGCCAGTGGAAATGGATTGGACACAGATACGCAGTATTTT.

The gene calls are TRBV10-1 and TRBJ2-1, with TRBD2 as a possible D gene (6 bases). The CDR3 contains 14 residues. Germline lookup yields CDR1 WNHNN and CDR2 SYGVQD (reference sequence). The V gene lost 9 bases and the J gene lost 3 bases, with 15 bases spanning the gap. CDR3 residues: CASGPGGVYNEQFF. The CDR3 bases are TGCGCCAGTGGACCGGGCGGGGTCTACAATGAGCAGTTCTTC.

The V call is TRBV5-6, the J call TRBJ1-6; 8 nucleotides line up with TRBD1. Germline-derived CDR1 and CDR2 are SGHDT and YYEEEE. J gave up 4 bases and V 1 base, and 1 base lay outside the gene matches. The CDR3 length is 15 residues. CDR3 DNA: TGTGCCAGCAGCTTGAACAGGGGGTATAATTCACCCCTCCACTTT. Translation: CASSLNRGYNSPLHF.

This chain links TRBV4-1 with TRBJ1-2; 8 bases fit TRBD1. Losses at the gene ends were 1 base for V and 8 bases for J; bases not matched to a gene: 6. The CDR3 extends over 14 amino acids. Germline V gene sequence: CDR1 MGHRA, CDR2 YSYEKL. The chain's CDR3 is CASSQVSTGVGYTF. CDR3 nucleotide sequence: TGCGCCAGCAGCCAAGTCTCGACAGGGGTCGGCTACACCTTC.

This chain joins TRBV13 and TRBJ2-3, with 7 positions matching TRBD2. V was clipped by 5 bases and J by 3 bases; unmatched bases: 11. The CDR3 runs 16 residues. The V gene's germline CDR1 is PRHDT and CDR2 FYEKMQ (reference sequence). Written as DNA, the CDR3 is TGTGCCAGCAGCACACAGGCGGCGGGAGAAACAGATACGCAGTATTTT. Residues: CASSTQAAGETDTQYF.

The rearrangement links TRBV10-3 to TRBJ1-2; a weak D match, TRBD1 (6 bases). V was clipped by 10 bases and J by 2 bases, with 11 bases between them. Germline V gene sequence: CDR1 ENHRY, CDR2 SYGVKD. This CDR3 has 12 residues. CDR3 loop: CATGGTNYGYTF. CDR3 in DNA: TGTGCCACAGGAGGGACAAACTATGGCTACACCTTC.

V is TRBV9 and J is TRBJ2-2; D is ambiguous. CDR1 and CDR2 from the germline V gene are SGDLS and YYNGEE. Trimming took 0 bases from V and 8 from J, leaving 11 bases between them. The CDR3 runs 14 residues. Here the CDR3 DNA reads TGTGCCAGCAGCGTAGCGGCGGCCTCGGGGGAGCTGTTTTTT. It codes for CASSVAAASGELFF.

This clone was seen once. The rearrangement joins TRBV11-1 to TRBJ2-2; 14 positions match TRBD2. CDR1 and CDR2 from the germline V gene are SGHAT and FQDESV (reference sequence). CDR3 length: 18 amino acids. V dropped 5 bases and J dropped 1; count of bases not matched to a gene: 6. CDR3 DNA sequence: TGTGCCAGCAGCACCGCCGGGACTAGCGGGAGGAACACCGGGGAGCTGTTTTTT. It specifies CASSTAGTSGRNTGELFF. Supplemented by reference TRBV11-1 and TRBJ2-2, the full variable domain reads EAEVAQSPRYKITEKSQAVAFWCDPISGHATLYWYRQILGQGPELLVQFQDESVVDDSQLPKDRFSAERLKGVDSTLKIQPAELGDSAMYLCASSTAGTSGRNTGELFFGEGSRLTVL.

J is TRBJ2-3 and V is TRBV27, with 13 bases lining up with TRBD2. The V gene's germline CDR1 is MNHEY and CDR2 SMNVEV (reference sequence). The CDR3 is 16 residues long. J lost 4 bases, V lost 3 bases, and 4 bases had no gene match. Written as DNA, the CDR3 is TGTGCCAGCAGTTTCCGACTAGCGGGAGGATCAGATACGCAGTATTTT. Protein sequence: CASSFRLAGGSDTQYF.